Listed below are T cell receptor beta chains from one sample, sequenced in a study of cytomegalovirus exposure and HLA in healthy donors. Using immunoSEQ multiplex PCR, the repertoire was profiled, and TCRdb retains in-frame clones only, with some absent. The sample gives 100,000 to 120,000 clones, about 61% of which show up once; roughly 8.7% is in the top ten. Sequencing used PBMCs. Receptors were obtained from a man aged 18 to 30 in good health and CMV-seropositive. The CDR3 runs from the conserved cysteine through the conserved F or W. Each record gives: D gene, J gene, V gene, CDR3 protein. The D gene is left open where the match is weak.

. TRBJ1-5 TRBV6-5 CASSRDLRNQPQHF
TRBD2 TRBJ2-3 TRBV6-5 CASSYIAGGPDTQYF
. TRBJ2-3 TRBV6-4 CASSRYMDRGTDTQYF
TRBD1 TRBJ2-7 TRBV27 CASSLNRGEQYF
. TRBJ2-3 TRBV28 CASVTPSQAGTQYF
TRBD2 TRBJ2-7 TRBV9 CASSVTGTSPSYEQYF
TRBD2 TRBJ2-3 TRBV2 CASHNLAGAGDTQYF
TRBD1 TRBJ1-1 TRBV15 CATSRNRDRGTEAFF
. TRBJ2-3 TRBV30 CAWTGGSKDTQYF
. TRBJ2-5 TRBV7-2 CASSPTGRQETQYF
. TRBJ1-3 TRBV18 CASSTTGSSGNTIYF
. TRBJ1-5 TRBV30 CAWSGTGNNQPQHF
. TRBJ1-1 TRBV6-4 CASRGEGTTEAFF
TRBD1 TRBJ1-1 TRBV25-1 CASSPTRDRDTEAFF
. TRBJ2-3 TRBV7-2 CASKDYSTDTQYF
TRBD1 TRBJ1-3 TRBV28 CASSLGQFSGNTIYF
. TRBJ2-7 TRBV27 CASSLGPNLYEQYF
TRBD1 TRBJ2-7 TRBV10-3 CAISRQGDSYEQYF
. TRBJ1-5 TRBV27 CASSGGTNQPQHF
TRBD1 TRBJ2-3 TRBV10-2 CASSRQGSTDTQYF
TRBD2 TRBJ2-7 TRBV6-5 CASSYLAGGYSYEQYF
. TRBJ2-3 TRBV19 CASSIGWRGSMQYF
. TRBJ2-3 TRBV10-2 CASSDVAPDTQYF
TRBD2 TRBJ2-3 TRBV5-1 CASSQTHKAGGQPDTQYF
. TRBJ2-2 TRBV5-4 CASSPGTSNTGELFF
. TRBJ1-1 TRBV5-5 CASSQRTEIQNEAFF
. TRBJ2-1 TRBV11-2 CASTLSLNNEQFF
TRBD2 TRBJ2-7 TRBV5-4 CASSLGSGGGSYEQYF
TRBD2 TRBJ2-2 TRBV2 CASRGDRLAGGPGGELFF
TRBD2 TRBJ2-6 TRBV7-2 CASSWGGSGANVLTF
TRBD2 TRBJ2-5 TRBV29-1 CSGLGTSGGDYETQYF
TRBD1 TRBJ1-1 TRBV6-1 CASSQGGFTEAFF
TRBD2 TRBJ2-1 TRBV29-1 CSVNLAGGKWNEQFF
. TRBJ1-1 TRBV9 CASSVRGGLNTEAFF
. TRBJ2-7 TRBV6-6 CASGADQTSYEQYF
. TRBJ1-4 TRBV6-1 CASSERPPRIGEKLFF
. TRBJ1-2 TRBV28 CASSLRSIPGYTF
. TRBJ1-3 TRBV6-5 CASSFAGPGSGNTIYF
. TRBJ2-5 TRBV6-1 CASSEGLVETQYF
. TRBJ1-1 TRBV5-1 CASSLGLGGGGNTEAFF